The text below deals with one TCR beta chain. Its specificity is unknown. This record comes from a study of shared clonotypes between healthy human individuals. Study outcomes and limitations: Generation probabilities of non-shared clonotypes were lower (relative to those shared by all four donors). Clonotype sharing among donors, it was expected, would be affected by sequencing depth.

The CDR3 has 14 amino acids. Trimming at V came to 3 bases and at J to 2 bases, leaving 1 base not matched to a gene. Germline V gene sequence: CDR1 MGHRA, CDR2 YSYEKL. Naivety among CD8 cells was defined by CD45RO negativity and positive CCR7 selection, thereby excluding terminally differentiated effector memory CD45RA+ cells. It was across several immunoSEQ plates that each subset's genomic DNA was evenly split. Method: immunoSEQ multiplex PCR; TCRdb's copy keeps in-frame clones and lacks some. The sample has some 2 million clones, about 94% seen once. The TCR comes from a man aged 18 to 30 in good health. The rearrangement joins TRBV4-1 to TRBJ1-5; 7 bases are shared with TRBD1. Sequencing was performed on naive CD8+ T cells sorted from blood. Written as DNA, the CDR3 is TGCGCCAGCAGCCATCAGGGGGGCAATCAGCCCCAGCATTTT. Protein sequence: CASSHQGGNQPQHF.